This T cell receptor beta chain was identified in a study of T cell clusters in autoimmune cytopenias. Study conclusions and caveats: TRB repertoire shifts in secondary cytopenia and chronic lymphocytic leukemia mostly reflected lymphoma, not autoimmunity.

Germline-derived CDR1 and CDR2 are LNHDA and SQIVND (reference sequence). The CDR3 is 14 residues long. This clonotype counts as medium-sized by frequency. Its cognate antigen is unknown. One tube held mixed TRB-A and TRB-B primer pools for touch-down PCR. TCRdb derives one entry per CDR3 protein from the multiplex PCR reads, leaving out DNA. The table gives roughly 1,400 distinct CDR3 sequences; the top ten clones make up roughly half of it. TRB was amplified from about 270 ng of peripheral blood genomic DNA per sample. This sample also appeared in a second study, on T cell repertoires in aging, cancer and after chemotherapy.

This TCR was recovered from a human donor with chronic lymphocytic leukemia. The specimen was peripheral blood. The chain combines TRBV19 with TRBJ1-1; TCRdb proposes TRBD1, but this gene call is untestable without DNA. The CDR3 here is CASTRGSPNTEAFF.